Included here is one T cell receptor beta chain sequence, with context. What antigen it recognizes has not been identified. Qualities for individual bases were not recorded, and no much larger clone is one base off. Inclusive of the bounding cysteine and phenylalanine, the CDR3 is 15 residues long. The only DNA kept is the CDR3, 45 bases in frame from the first base. V and J are truncated by 6 bases and 1 base respectively, leaving an intervening sequence of 15 bases. From a lookup of the germline V gene, CDR1 and CDR2 are MDHEN and SYDVKM. This sample was included in a study of blood T cell repertoires in COVID-19 (TCRdb year 2020). Some background on the complete study: Collaborator samples came from the United States, Italy and Spain and covered acute and convalescent phases of COVID-19. The material from the prospective study consisted of cDNA or gDNA derived from T cells, B-cell-depleted T cells, or PBMCs. Deeply sampled blood TCRbeta repertoires from subjects exposed to, actively infected with, or recovered from COVID-19 were included in the dataset. A freely available public database, intended as a resource for researchers studying the immune response to SARS-CoV-2, is where the repertoires were released. Samples were obtained from the ongoing ImmuneRACE study (first 160 participants) and from over a thousand subjects provided by 6 global collaborators. Sample metadata almost always included a de-identified subject ID, COVID-19 status, age in years and sex. HLA class I and class II types, where available, came from metadata supplied by the sample provider rather than from assay-based typing.

In the prospective study, participants were roughly 18 to 89 years old, resided in approximately 22 geographic areas of the United States, and were enrolled through a virtual design. In the prospective study, cohorts were assigned on the basis of participant-reported clinical history obtained from a screening survey and a study questionnaire. Recovered participants in ImmuneRACE Cohort 3 were defined by two consecutive negative NP/OP PCR tests, clearance by a healthcare professional, or resolution of symptoms. Mobile phlebotomists in the prospective study collected whole blood, serum and a nasopharyngeal or oropharyngeal swab from every participant. Over a roughly 2-month period, participants in the prospective study had the option of providing additional blood draws and questionnaires. Before DNA extraction, prospective study blood samples were shipped either frozen or at room temperature. Points the paper makes about the study in general: The quantity of clinical and demographic metadata differed by source and by participant and was supplied without curation.

TCRbeta CDR3 regions were amplified from genomic DNA using the immunoSEQ Assay, a bias-controlled multiplex PCR. The original methods were these. The number of nucleated cells in each sample was estimated by amplification of reference gene primers within the assay. To quantify the absolute abundance of each unique TCRbeta CDR3 rearrangement, sequence reads were collapsed and filtered. Productive Simpson clonality was computed per sample as the square root of Simpson's diversity index over productive rearrangements. What TCRdb holds here is the immuneACCESS table cut down to in-frame rearrangements. Part of the clones is not present; checked against another copy, under half of the missing clones reflect an unresolved V gene, and the others are unexplained. V, J and clone size are taken as reported in that table, and D and trimming were inferred from the DNA itself. The sample has more than 400,000 clones on record, approximately 90% of them singletons. The top ten clonotypes cover roughly 0.7% of the sample.

Specimen: PBMCs or T cells enriched from blood (not recorded which). This chain joins TRBV28 to TRBJ1-1, with no reliable assignment of the D segment. The receptor's source is a young woman who had recovered from COVID-19. The base sequence is TGTGCCAGCAGCACCCCCGGAGGGTCGAACACTGAAGCTTTCTTT. Translated, it gives CASSTPGGSNTEAFF.